The 21 T cell receptor beta chains below all came from one sample that was sequenced in a study of blood T cell repertoires in COVID-19. Clones were sequenced by immunoSEQ multiplex PCR, and TCRdb holds only the in-frame ones, with some missing. The table lists 340,000 or so clones, 80% to 90% of them singletons, with about 4.2% in the top ten. Sequencing was performed on PBMCs or T cells enriched from blood (not recorded which). The receptors shown here come from a woman aged 35 to 49 with acute COVID-19.

This chain joins TRBV11-2 and TRBJ2-3; 8 positions agree with TRBD2. This CDR3 is 16 amino acids long. The germline gives CDR1 SGHAT, CDR2 FQNNGV. V gave up 2 bases and J gave up 6 bases; unmatched junction bases: 10. This chain's CDR3 is CASSLTAGGGLDTQYF. CDR3 DNA: TGTGCCAGCAGCTTAACGGCGGGGGGCGGGTTGGATACGCAGTATTTT.

The chain combines TRBV5-1 with TRBJ2-1, with 12 positions matching TRBD2. There are 16 residues in the CDR3. Germline V gene lookup returns CDR1 SGHRS and CDR2 YFSETQ. V shed 4 bases and J 4 bases; nucleotides not matched to a gene: 6. CDR3 residues: CASSAELAGGYNEQFF. The CDR3 DNA follows: TGCGCCAGCAGCGCGGAACTAGCGGGGGGATACAATGAGCAGTTCTTC.

This sequence joins TRBV18 and TRBJ2-1, with no clear D. This CDR3 region has 15 residues. Between the trimmed V and J ends, which lost 0 bases and 1 base, there was a span of 7 bases. Germline loops: CDR1 KGHSH, CDR2 LQKENI. The CDR3 loop is CASSPPSGSYNEQFF. CDR3 sequence (DNA): TGTGCCAGCTCACCACCGTCAGGTTCCTACAATGAGCAGTTCTTC. Full variable domain (remainder filled in from reference TRBV18 and TRBJ2-1): NAGVMQNPRHLVRRRGQEARLRCSPMKGHSHVYWYRQLPEEGLKFMVYLQKENIIDESGMPKERFSAEFPKEGPSILRIQQVVRGDSAAYFCASSPPSGSYNEQFFGPGTRLTVL.

V and J are TRBV6-5 and TRBJ1-2, with D possibly matching TRBD1 (6 bases). The V end was cut by 2 bases, the J end by 6 bases, with 10 bases between. Germline CDR1 and CDR2: MNHEY and SVGAGI. This CDR3 comprises 13 residues. The CDR3 loop reads CASSYKGGNGYTF. CDR3 coding DNA: TGTGCCAGCAGTTACAAAGGGGGAAATGGCTACACCTTC.

The rearrangement joins TRBV19 to TRBJ2-1, with D possibly TRBD2 on 6 matching bases. Between the trimmed V and J ends, which lost 4 bases and 7 bases, there was a span of 14 bases. The V gene's germline CDR1 is LNHDA and CDR2 SQIVND (reference sequence). The CDR3 has 14 residues. The CDR3 spells CASSRDFRWNEQFF. For the CDR3, the DNA is TGTGCCAGTAGTAGGGACTTCCGCTGGAATGAGCAGTTCTTC.

The rearrangement links TRBV18 to TRBJ2-1; TRBD2 matches at 7 bases. Unmatched junction bases numbered 7, after V lost 1 base and J lost 4 bases. CDR1 KGHSH and CDR2 LQKENI come from the germline V gene. The CDR3 spans 16 residues. In nucleotides, the CDR3 is TGTGCCAGCTCACCACGAGCATCGGGGGGTTACAATGAGCAGTTCTTC. This translates into CASSPRASGGYNEQFF. Filled out from reference TRBV18 and TRBJ2-1, the complete variable domain reads NAGVMQNPRHLVRRRGQEARLRCSPMKGHSHVYWYRQLPEEGLKFMVYLQKENIIDESGMPKERFSAEFPKEGPSILRIQQVVRGDSAAYFCASSPRASGGYNEQFFGPGTRLTVL.

The chain carries TRBV2 and TRBJ1-1; D gene unclear. Trimming took off 5 bases at V and 0 bases at J, with 10 bases between the two ends. The germline gives CDR1 SNHLY, CDR2 FYNNEI. This CDR3 is 14 amino acids long. The CDR3 coding sequence is TGTGCCAGCAGTATCCAGCAGGTGAACACTGAAGCTTTCTTT. It yields the protein CASSIQQVNTEAFF.

This chain links TRBV7-9 with TRBJ2-5; 9 bases map to TRBD2. Germline loops: CDR1 SEHNR, CDR2 FQNEAQ (reference sequence). CDR3 length equals 16 residues. V was pared by 2 bases and J by 1 base, with 5 bases of the junction left unmatched. DNA for the CDR3: TGTGCCAGCAGCTTACTGGCGGGGGGGGCCCAAGAGACCCAGTACTTC. This encodes CASSLLAGGAQETQYF.

The chain couples TRBV13 to TRBJ2-6, with 9 bases matching TRBD1. The CDR3 has 19 residues. Germline V CDR1 and CDR2: PRHDT, FYEKMQ (reference sequence). The V gene end was trimmed by 1 base and the J gene end by 3 bases; junction bases not matched to a gene: 10. In DNA form, the CDR3 reads TGTGCCAGCAGCTTAGTATCGGGACAGGGTCTTAATGGGGCCAACGTCCTGACTTTC. Translation gives CASSLVSGQGLNGANVLTF.

The chain has TRBV4-1 and TRBJ2-5; a possible D gene is TRBD1 (6 bases). This CDR3 has 15 amino acids. CDR1 and CDR2 (germline): MGHRA, YSYEKL. V shed 0 bases and J shed 5 bases, with 13 bases lying between them. This CDR3 reads CASSQELGRGETQYF. Written as DNA, the CDR3 is TGCGCCAGCAGCCAAGAATTGGGCAGGGGCGAGACCCAGTACTTC.

This clone was counted between two and nine times. The gene calls are TRBV6-6 and TRBJ2-7; 9 bases map to TRBD1. The CDR3 is 14 residues long. V lost 2 bases and J lost 3; bases outside the gene matches: 2. Germline CDR1 is MNHNY and CDR2 is SVGAGI (reference sequence). CDR3 DNA: TGTGCCAGCAGTTACAAGACAGGGGGCTACGAGCAGTACTTC. The encoded protein is CASSYKTGGYEQYF.

The chain is built from TRBV4-2 and TRBJ2-7; 7 bases are shared with TRBD2. Germline CDR1 is LGHNA and CDR2 is YNFKEQ. CDR3 length: 16 amino acids. V was pared by 0 bases and J by 4 bases, with 9 bases of the junction left unmatched. The CDR3 here is CASSQDSASGKYEQYF. The CDR3 region has the DNA TGTGCCAGCAGCCAAGATTCCGCTAGCGGAAAATACGAGCAGTACTTC.

This clone was seen only a few times. The chain carries TRBV7-8 and TRBJ1-2; D ambiguous. Germline CDR1 reads SGHVS; CDR2 reads FQNEAQ. Between the trimmed V and J ends, which lost 4 bases and 3 bases, there was a span of 9 bases. The CDR3 is 13 amino acids. CDR3 in amino acids: CASSSGWDYGYTF. CDR3 nucleotides: TGTGCCAGCAGCTCCGGGTGGGACTATGGCTACACCTTC.

The CDR3 region is CASSLNRAPEAFF. CDR3 bases: TGTGCCAGCAGCTTAAACAGGGCTCCTGAAGCTTTCTTT. The V and J genes are TRBV7-9 and TRBJ1-1; a weak D match, TRBD1 (6 bases). Trimming removed 2 bases from V and 6 bases from J, with 10 bases in between. CDR3 length: 13 residues. Germline V CDR1 and CDR2: SEHNR, FQNEAQ (reference sequence).

This clone appeared a single time. The J gene is TRBJ2-3, the V gene TRBV21-1; whether TRBD2, the table's D call, matches the DNA was not checked. TRBV21-1 is a pseudogene. This CDR3 has 14 amino acids. DNA of the CDR3: TGTGCCAGCACCCCTCAGAGGAGCACAGATACGCAGTATTTT. It codes for CASTPQRSTDTQYF.

The J gene is TRBJ2-2, the V gene TRBV7-9, with 9 bases that match TRBD1. The CDR3 is made up of 17 amino acids. V shed 4 bases, J shed 1 base, and the junction held 7 bases outside the gene matches. CDR1 is SEHNR, CDR2 FQNEAQ, per germline (reference sequence). CDR3 sequence: CASSSLGTGQNTGELFF. In DNA, the CDR3 is TGTGCCAGCAGCTCACTTGGGACAGGGCAGAACACCGGGGAGCTGTTTTTT.

This clone is a singleton in its sample. In DNA, the CDR3 is TGCGCCAGCAGCCAAGGGGGACTAGAAACAGATACGCAGTATTTT. As protein: CASSQGGLETDTQYF. V usage is TRBV4-3 and J usage is TRBJ2-3; 8 nucleotides agree with TRBD2. The ends lost 1 base at V and 3 bases at J; junction bases unmatched: 3. CDR3 size: 15 residues. Looked up from germline, CDR1 is LGHNA and CDR2 is YSLEER.

The genes are TRBV19 and TRBJ1-5; 9 positions agree with TRBD1. V trimming: 4 bases; J trimming: 6 bases; junction bases outside the gene matches: 13. CDR3 length equals 17 residues. Looked up from germline, CDR1 is LNHDA and CDR2 is SQIVND (reference sequence). Here the CDR3 DNA reads TGTGCCAGTAGTACACCCGGGACAGGGAGTGTTGGTCAGCCCCAGCATTTT. It specifies CASSTPGTGSVGQPQHF.

CDR3 coding DNA: TGTGCCAGCAGCTTGACAGGGGTGAACACTGAAGCTTTCTTT. It yields the protein CASSLTGVNTEAFF. The rearrangement links TRBV5-5 to TRBJ1-1; 7 bases map to TRBD1. The CDR3 contains 14 residues. Losses at the gene ends were 1 base for V and 0 bases for J; bases not matched to a gene: 0. Germline assignment: CDR1 SGHKS and CDR2 YYEKEE (reference sequence).

The chain employs TRBV7-2 and TRBJ2-3, with 11 positions matching TRBD2. The junction had 7 bases not matched to a gene; V was cut back by 6 bases and J by 2 bases. Germline V gene data show CDR1 as SGHTA and CDR2 as FQGNSA. The CDR3 totals 16 residues. The CDR3 sequence: CASSYRLAGYTDTQYF. The CDR3 DNA reads TGTGCCAGCAGTTATCGACTAGCGGGGTACACAGATACGCAGTATTTT.

The chain recombines TRBV7-2 with TRBJ2-7, with D perhaps TRBD1 (5 bases). The germline CDR1 and CDR2 sequences are SGHTA and FQGNSA. V was clipped by 1 base and J by 2 bases, with 6 bases between them. The length of the CDR3 is 13 residues. The DNA of the CDR3 is TGTGCCAGCAGCTTAGGCAGGGCCTACGAGCAGTACTTC. Its translation: CASSLGRAYEQYF.